This TCR beta chain was documented in a study of shared clonotypes between healthy human individuals. Overall study: CD8 memory received one plate per donor, CD8 naive two, CD4 memory three and CD4 naive three.

Germline V gene sequence: CDR1 MDHEN, CDR2 SYDVKM. CDR3 length: 16 residues. Trimming cost V 5 bases and J 2 bases; bases outside gene matches: 8. TCRdb's copy holds only in-frame clones and misses some; the assay was immunoSEQ multiplex PCR. The repertoire holds about 1.5 million clones, with 95% to 97% as singletons. The receptor was isolated from a man aged 30 to 39 in good health. The source material was naive CD4+ T cells sorted from blood. Documented subset: CD45RA+ positively selected. The J gene is TRBJ2-1, the V gene TRBV28, with 8 bases fitting TRBD2. Here the CDR3 reads CASSPKRGLTYNEQFF. The DNA of the CDR3 is TGTGCCAGCAGTCCCAAGCGGGGGCTCACCTACAATGAGCAGTTCTTC.